A single sample gave rise to the 20 T cell receptor beta chains below, sequenced in a study of CD8+ T cells in alopecia areata. In each case, RNA was isolated and then reverse transcribed into cDNA as the sequencing template. Here immunoSEQ multiplex PCR was the method, and the copy in TCRdb shows in-frame clones only, minus some. This sample carries a few hundred thousand clones, 35% to 40% of them seen once, and the ten largest clones take 0.48%. As for treatment: oral pan-JAK inhibitor, 5-10 mg twice daily. The sequencing here drew on CD4+ T cells sorted from blood, taken at approximately week 30, from a patient treated with tofacitinib. The source of these receptors is a human donor with alopecia areata.

Only a few counts were recorded for this clone. V gene TRBV4-1 combines with J gene TRBJ2-7; 13 positions agree with TRBD2. The CDR3 is 17 residues long. Germline V gene lookup returns CDR1 MGHRA and CDR2 YSYEKL. V was clipped by 1 base and J by 5 bases; unmatched bases: 8. In DNA, the CDR3 is TGCGCCAGCAGCCAAGGCAGGACTAGCGGGAGCCGGAACGAGCAGTACTTC. This encodes CASSQGRTSGSRNEQYF.

This clone has ten or more counts. Mismatch with germline at one junction end may stem from a read error. The V call is TRBV9, the J call TRBJ2-1, with 7 bases fitting TRBD1. The length of the CDR3 is 14 residues. The germline V gene has CDR1 SGDLS and CDR2 YYNGEE. CDR3 region: CASSGQGYTNVQFF. The CDR3 DNA sequence: TGTGCCAGCAGCGGACAGGGCTATACAAATGTGCAGTTCTTC.

The chain recombines TRBV7-2 with TRBJ2-7; D remains unclear. Between the trimmed V and J ends, which lost 5 bases and 1 base, there was a span of 15 bases. The CDR3 is 15 amino acids. Germline assignment: CDR1 SGHTA and CDR2 FQGNSA. In DNA, the CDR3 is TGTGCCAGCAGCCGGACGTACCTTGAGTCCTACGAGCAGTACTTC. It is translated as CASSRTYLESYEQYF.

This clone was observed a handful of times. This CDR3 is also generated by other DNA sequences in the sample. The V gene is TRBV29-1, the J gene TRBJ1-2; D possibly corresponds to TRBD1 (6 bases). The V gene's germline CDR1 is SQVTM and CDR2 ANQGSEA. The CDR3 has 10 residues. Trimming took 6 bases from V and 6 from J, leaving 8 bases between them. CDR3 region: CSVNRDGYTF. CDR3 coding DNA: TGCAGCGTGAACAGGGATGGCTACACCTTC.

This CDR3 reads CASSSGTGSNDEQYF. In nucleotides, the CDR3 is TGCGCCAGCAGCAGCGGTACAGGGTCCAACGACGAGCAGTACTTC. This sequence joins TRBV5-1 and TRBJ2-7, with TRBD1 as a possible D gene (6 bases). The CDR3 consists of 15 residues. Germline CDR1 is SGHRS and CDR2 is YFSETQ. V lost 4 bases, J lost 5 bases, and 19 bases lay in between. The variable domain in full, completed from reference TRBV5-1 and TRBJ2-7, reads KAGVTQTPRYLIKTRGQQVTLSCSPISGHRSVSWYQQTPGQGLQFLFEYFSETQRNKGNFPGRFSGRQFSNSRSEMNVSTLELGDSALYLCASSSGTGSNDEQYFGPGTRLTVT.

This clone has a handful of counts. The gene calls are TRBV6-1 and TRBJ2-3; D is undetermined. The CDR3 has 11 amino acids. The germline V gene has CDR1 MNHNS and CDR2 SASEGT. The V end lost 2 bases, the J end lost 7 bases, and 4 bases lay between the germline ends. CDR3 nucleotide sequence: TGTGCCAGCAGTGAACTCTATACGCAGTATTTT. It translates to CASSELYTQYF.

This chain joins TRBV29-1 and TRBJ2-7; 8 positions agree with TRBD2. The length of the CDR3 is 15 residues. V was pared by 5 bases and J by 0 bases, with 9 bases of the junction left unmatched. The germline V gene has CDR1 SQVTM and CDR2 ANQGSEA. The CDR3 protein is CSVLAGKSVSYEQYF. The CDR3 nucleotides read TGCAGCGTTTTAGCGGGGAAATCCGTCTCCTACGAGCAGTACTTC.

The count of this clone is one. An end of the junction differs from the germline gene, which may be a read error. The V gene is TRBV5-1, the J gene TRBJ2-6, with 9 bases aligning to TRBD1. The CDR3 has 14 residues. Germline CDR1 reads SGHRS; CDR2 reads YFSETQ. As DNA, the CDR3 is TGCGCCAGCAGCCTAAGGACAGGGGTCAACGTCCTGACTTTC. It translates to CASSLRTGVNVLTF. Full variable domain (rest looked up from reference TRBV5-1 and TRBJ2-6): KAGVTQTPRYLIKTRGQQVTLSCSPISGHRSVSWYQQTPGQGLQFLFEYFSETQRNKGNFPGRFSGRQFSNSRSEMNVSTLELGDSALYLCASSLRTGVNVLTFGAGSRLTVL.

This chain joins TRBV10-3 and TRBJ2-1; D might be TRBD1 (6 bases). In germline, CDR1 is ENHRY, CDR2 SYGVKD. Trimming stripped 5 bases from V and 6 bases from J, with 20 bases between. This CDR3 region has 16 residues. In nucleotides, the CDR3 is TGTGCCATCAGTAGTCCCGGACAGCGAGGGGTCAATGAGCAGTTCTTC. Its protein is CAISSPGQRGVNEQFF.

Only a few counts were recorded for this clone. Other nucleotide sequences in the sample specify the same CDR3. The rearrangement joins TRBV18 to TRBJ1-1, with no clear D. The CDR3 sequence is 14 residues long. V shed 6 bases and J shed 1 base, with 12 bases lying between them. The germline CDR1 and CDR2 sequences are KGHSH and LQKENI. The CDR3 sequence: CASSPGAQNTEAFF. The CDR3 DNA reads as TGTGCCAGCTCTCCAGGAGCTCAGAACACTGAAGCTTTCTTT.

The chain employs TRBV5-5 and TRBJ2-5; no clear D. From germline, CDR1 is SGHKS and CDR2 YYEKEE (reference sequence). Trimming pared 0 bases from V and 3 bases from J, leaving 6 bases between. The CDR3 totals 13 residues. The DNA for the CDR3 is TGTGCCAGCAGCTTGGTGACGAAAGAGACCCAGTACTTC. Protein sequence: CASSLVTKETQYF.

V gene TRBV7-3 combines with J gene TRBJ2-7; D is undetermined. This CDR3 is 14 amino acids long. CDR1 SGHTA and CDR2 FQGTGA come from the germline V gene. Trimming stripped 1 base from V and 0 bases from J, with 7 bases between. The CDR3, as DNA: TGTGCCAGCAGCTTAAGCCCGAGCTCCTACGAGCAGTACTTC. It codes for CASSLSPSSYEQYF.

This clone was recorded a few times. The V gene is TRBV7-3, the J gene TRBJ2-1; D gene unclear. Germline values: CDR1 SGHTA, CDR2 FQGTGA. With 2 bases removed from V and 0 bases from J, the gap between germline ends came to 8 bases. The CDR3 runs to 15 residues. The CDR3 DNA sequence: TGTGCCAGCAGCTTACGGCGGAACTCCTACAATGAGCAGTTCTTC. As protein: CASSLRRNSYNEQFF.

There are a few counts of this clone. The chain carries TRBV10-3 and TRBJ2-7, with 7 nucleotides matching TRBD1. J gave up 3 bases and V 4 bases, and 3 bases lay outside the gene matches. The CDR3 is 13 amino acids. Germline CDR1 reads ENHRY; CDR2 reads SYGVKD. CDR3 coding DNA: TGTGCCATCAGTGGACAGGGAAACTACGAGCAGTACTTC. It translates to CAISGQGNYEQYF.

V usage is TRBV2 and J usage is TRBJ2-7; tentative D call: TRBD2 (6 bases). The CDR3 has 15 residues. CDR1 and CDR2 from the germline V gene are SNHLY and FYNNEI. V was cut by 8 bases and J by 3 bases, with 20 bases left in between. The CDR3 nucleotides are TGTGCCAGCCAAAATAACGGGAGAGTAAGCTACGAGCAGTACTTC. Its protein is CASQNNGRVSYEQYF.

The V gene is TRBV5-1, the J gene TRBJ1-3; maybe TRBD1 (5 bases). CDR1 is SGHRS and CDR2 is YFSETQ in the germline V gene. The ends were cut back, 4 bases at V and 0 bases at J, with 14 bases in the middle. The CDR3 extends over 16 amino acids. CDR3 protein: CASSPDSGSSGNTIYF. DNA of the CDR3: TGCGCCAGCAGCCCTGACAGTGGGAGCTCTGGAAACACCATATATTTT.

The rearrangement links TRBV29-1 to TRBJ1-3; no clear D gene. Per germline, CDR1 SQVTM and CDR2 ANQGSEA. V was pared by 6 bases and J by 0 bases, with 15 bases between. The CDR3 spans 15 residues. For the CDR3, the DNA is TGCAGCGTCATAAACAGATTCCGCTCTGGAAACACCATATATTTT. Translating it yields CSVINRFRSGNTIYF.

This clone was counted only a few times. This chain uses TRBV4-2 with TRBJ2-7; 9 nucleotides align to TRBD1. CDR1 is LGHNA and CDR2 is YNFKEQ in the germline V gene. V lost 1 base, J lost 5 bases, and 3 bases stayed unmatched. This CDR3 spans 14 amino acids. The CDR3 region is CASSQAGQGNEQYF. The DNA of the CDR3 is TGTGCCAGCAGCCAAGCGGGACAGGGCAACGAGCAGTACTTC.

This clone was picked up a small number of times. CDR3 bases: TGTGCCATCAGTGAACCTCGGACAAGGCAGTACTTC. This encodes CAISEPRTRQYF. The V gene is TRBV10-3, the J gene TRBJ2-7; D may be TRBD1 (5 bases). CDR3 size: 12 residues. Deletions cut 3 bases from V and 9 bases from J, with 12 bases between. In germline, CDR1 is ENHRY, CDR2 SYGVKD.

This clone was counted between two and nine times. V is TRBV29-1 and J is TRBJ2-1; D is uncertain. V dropped 8 bases and J dropped 9 bases, with 20 bases sitting between them. There are 13 residues in the CDR3. CDR1 and CDR2 (germline): SQVTM, ANQGSEA. DNA for the CDR3: TGCAGCCAAAGTGGAAATAGAGGTAGTGAGCAGTTCTTC. Encoded protein: CSQSGNRGSEQFF.